The clone carrying this T cell receptor (beta chain) has a handful of counts. What it binds is not known. These data belong to a study of cytomegalovirus exposure and HLA in healthy donors. V shed 2 bases and J shed 7 bases, with 11 bases lying between them. Looked up from germline, CDR1 is MNHEY and CDR2 is SVGAGI. The CDR3 is made up of 13 amino acids. PCR amplification relied on 60 Vbeta primers (plus 13 Jbeta primers). Using immunoSEQ multiplex PCR, the repertoire was profiled, and TCRdb retains in-frame clones only, with some absent. The sample has nearly 200,000 clones, 70% to 85% seen once. Study-wide findings and caveats: Reportedly, cytomegalovirus status was diagnosed with high sensitivity and specificity. Because they were indistinguishable, some V segments, including TRBV6-2 and TRBV6-3, were excluded. The investigators catalogued 150 to 200 TCR beta chains as cytomegalovirus-associated. An assumption of roughly uniform sequencing depth across donors underlay the presence/absence analyses.

The sequence came from a boy younger than 10 in good health and CMV-seronegative. The sequencing sample was made of PBMCs. The chain couples TRBV6-5 to TRBJ1-1; D is ambiguous. The CDR3 is CASSYVSGNEAFF. The CDR3 DNA reads TGTGCCAGCAGTTACGTTTCCGGGAATGAAGCTTTCTTT.